A selection of T cell receptor beta chains follows, all from one sample in a study of blood T cell repertoires in COVID-19. TCRdb's copy holds only in-frame clones and misses some; the assay was immunoSEQ multiplex PCR. The sample consists of hundreds of thousands of clones, roughly four fifths of them appearing once. Sequenced input: peripheral blood. All receptors derive from a man older than 75 with acute or convalescent COVID-19. The CDR3 runs from the conserved cysteine through the conserved F or W. D genes are given only for firm matches. A clone size is listed for some rows: how often the clone was seen (once, few, many), or a class if it is expanded.

V: TRBV19
size: NA
J: TRBJ2-2
D: TRBD2
DNA: TGTGCCAGTAGTATCCTTTGGACTAGCGGGAGGACCGGGGAGCTGTTTTTT
CDR3: CASSILWTSGRTGELFF

V: TRBV14
size: NA
J: TRBJ2-3
D: NA
DNA: TGTGCCAGCAGCCTAGTAGATACGCAGTATTTT
CDR3: CASSLVDTQYF

V: TRBV7-2
size: NA
J: TRBJ1-6
D: TRBD1
DNA: TGTGCCAGCAGTCTACAGGGGGCGCAGAATTCACCCCTCCACTTT
CDR3: CASSLQGAQNSPLHF

V: TRBV9
size: NA
J: TRBJ1-6
D: NA
DNA: TGTGCCAGCAGCGTAGTTAGTAGCCCCGATTCACCCCTCCACTTT
CDR3: CASSVVSSPDSPLHF

V: TRBV27
size: NA
J: TRBJ1-5
D: NA
DNA: TGTGCCAGCAGTCCCCGGGTCGGGAGGGCTGTCAATCAGCCCCAGCATTTT
CDR3: CASSPRVGRAVNQPQHF

V: TRBV19
size: NA
J: TRBJ1-6
D: NA
DNA: TGTGCCAGTAGTCGTAGCGGTAGGACGGGAAATTCACCCCTCCACTTT
CDR3: CASSRSGRTGNSPLHF

V: TRBV28
size: NA
J: TRBJ2-4
D: TRBD1
DNA: TGTGCCAGCAGTTTGAAGGGGGCGGCCAAAAACATTCAGTACTTC
CDR3: CASSLKGAAKNIQYF

V: TRBV28
size: few
J: TRBJ2-7
D: TRBD1
DNA: TGTGCCAGCAGACGGGACAGGAACTACGAGCAGTACTTC
CDR3: CASRRDRNYEQYF

V: TRBV4-2
size: NA
J: TRBJ2-7
D: NA
DNA: TGTGCCAGCAGCCTTCCAGGGGAAGGCTACGAGCAGTACTTC
CDR3: CASSLPGEGYEQYF

V: TRBV7-9
size: once
J: TRBJ2-1
D: TRBD1
DNA: TGTGCCAGCAGCCTTTTCACGGGACAGACTTACAATGAGCAGTTCTTC
CDR3: CASSLFTGQTYNEQFF

V: TRBV30
size: NA
J: TRBJ1-3
D: NA
DNA: TGTGCCTGGAGACTCGGACTGAGCTCTGGAAACACCATATATTTT
CDR3: CAWRLGLSSGNTIYF

V: TRBV6-5
size: NA
J: TRBJ1-5
D: TRBD1
DNA: TGTGCCAGCAGCCTCGACAGGGCAAGCAATCAGCCCCAGCATTTT
CDR3: CASSLDRASNQPQHF

V: TRBV2
size: NA
J: TRBJ2-2
D: TRBD1
DNA: TGTGCCAGCAGTTACAGGGGGCTTAGTACCGGGGAGCTGTTTTTT
CDR3: CASSYRGLSTGELFF

V: TRBV5-5
size: NA
J: TRBJ2-3
D: NA
DNA: TGTGCCAGCAGCTTGGAATGGGCCTCAGATACGCAGTATTTT
CDR3: CASSLEWASDTQYF

V: TRBV25-1
size: NA
J: TRBJ1-1
D: TRBD1
DNA: TGTGCCAGCAGGTCGACACCGGGACAGGAGGCTTTCTTT
CDR3: CASRSTPGQEAFF

V: TRBV11-3
size: NA
J: TRBJ2-3
D: TRBD2
DNA: TGTGCCCGTAAAACTAACAGGGGGCGACTAGCGGGGCTGACCGATACGCAGTATTTT
CDR3: CARKTNRGRLAGLTDTQYF

V: TRBV6-4
size: NA
J: TRBJ1-4
D: NA
DNA: TGTGCCAGCACCGATACAGTAAGTGCAACTAATGAAAAACTGTTTTTT
CDR3: CASTDTVSATNEKLFF

V: TRBV5-6
size: NA
J: TRBJ2-1
D: NA
DNA: TGTGCCAGCAGCTTTATCTACAATGAGCAGTTCTTC
CDR3: CASSFIYNEQFF

V: TRBV5-1
size: few
J: TRBJ1-3
D: TRBD1
DNA: TGCGCCAGCAGCTCGACAGGGGGCGCGTCTGGAGGAAACACCATATATTTT
CDR3: CASSSTGGASGGNTIYF

V: TRBV7-2
size: once
J: TRBJ1-3
D: NA
DNA: TGTGCCAGCAGCTTAGGGGCAGGGCTCGATGGAAACACCATATATTTT
CDR3: CASSLGAGLDGNTIYF

V: TRBV28
size: NA
J: TRBJ1-2
D: NA
DNA: TGTGCCAGCGTATGGGGGCTTAACAATGGCTACACCTTC
CDR3: CASVWGLNNGYTF

V: TRBV2
size: once
J: TRBJ1-3
D: TRBD1
DNA: TGTGCCAGCAGTCCTTCCGGGACAGGGGTAGGAAACACCATATATTTT
CDR3: CASSPSGTGVGNTIYF

V: TRBV5-1
size: NA
J: TRBJ2-7
D: NA
DNA: TGCGCCAGCAGCTTGGGCACGATAGGGGTTTCCTACGAGCAGTACTTC
CDR3: CASSLGTIGVSYEQYF

V: TRBV18
size: NA
J: TRBJ2-5
D: TRBD2
DNA: TGTGCCAGCTCACTCAATCGAGGAGGGAGGGTTGGAGAGACCCAGTACTTC
CDR3: CASSLNRGGRVGETQYF

V: TRBV5-1
size: NA
J: TRBJ2-6
D: NA
DNA: TGCGCCAGCAGCTTGGCCGATGGGCGGGCTGGGGCCAACGTCCTGACTTTC
CDR3: CASSLADGRAGANVLTF

V: TRBV27
size: NA
J: TRBJ2-1
D: NA
DNA: TGTGCCAGCAGCCCTAGGACAGCCATCTACAATGAGCAGTTCTTC
CDR3: CASSPRTAIYNEQFF

V: TRBV11-3
size: once
J: TRBJ2-2
D: TRBD2
DNA: TGTGCCAGCAGCCAGAGGACTAGCGGGAGTGGAGCCGGGGAGCTGTTTTTT
CDR3: CASSQRTSGSGAGELFF

V: TRBV6-5
size: NA
J: TRBJ2-3
D: NA
DNA: TGTGCCAGCAGACTAGCCGTGGGCACAGATACGCAGTATTTT
CDR3: CASRLAVGTDTQYF

V: TRBV19
size: NA
J: TRBJ1-5
D: NA
DNA: TGTGCCAGTAGTATTAGGGGGTTCAATCAGCCCCAGCATTTT
CDR3: CASSIRGFNQPQHF

V: TRBV25-1
size: NA
J: TRBJ1-1
D: TRBD1
DNA: TGTGCCAGCAGGACCAAATGGGGACAGCAGAACACTGAAGCTTTCTTT
CDR3: CASRTKWGQQNTEAFF

V: TRBV29-1
size: NA
J: TRBJ1-6
D: NA
DNA: TGCAGCGTTCGTGAGGGGGGGTCCTATAATTCACCCCTCCACTTT
CDR3: CSVREGGSYNSPLHF

V: TRBV10-3
size: few
J: TRBJ2-7
D: NA
DNA: TGTGCCATCAGCCCGGGACTTTCCTACGAGCAGTACTTC
CDR3: CAISPGLSYEQYF